The TCR beta chain under discussion was sequenced for a study of regulatory T cells in long-lasting Graves disease. Researchers made TCR beta libraries by using iRepertoire HTBI primers and running Arm-PCR on CDR3 regions. TCRdb independently ran MiXCR on the multiplex PCR reads; one entry per CDR3 protein. This table has 560,000 or so distinct CDR3 sequences, roughly 16% appearing once. The time point was: newly diagnosed GD, antithyroid drugs for less than 3 months. There was RNA extracted from PBMCs, and the TCR library was made from it. It was American Thyroid Association guidelines that determined Graves' disease diagnosis. CDR3 size: 17 residues. V lost 3 bases and J lost 6, with 21 bases in between. Germline CDR1 is MDHEN and CDR2 is SYDVKM. Many counts were recorded for this clonotype. These sequences were also reported in another study, on T cells in Graves' hyperthyroidism and ophthalmopathy.

Source: peripheral blood mononuclear cells (PBMCs), taken at new diagnosis, from a patient treated with antithyroid drugs. The receptor comes from a man in his late teens or twenties with Graves disease. V gene TRBV28 combines with J gene TRBJ2-4, with D possibly being TRBD1 (5 bases). In nucleotides, the CDR3 is TGTGCCAGCAGTTTCCCCCAGGGCCGGTTGGGCAGAAACATTCAGTACTTC. It translates to CASSFPQGRLGRNIQYF.